This T cell receptor (beta chain) was documented in a study of T cells in Graves' hyperthyroidism and ophthalmopathy. Study results and limitations: Most thyroid clonotypes with frequency above 0.001 were detected in blood.

Per the germline V gene, CDR1 is MDHEN and CDR2 is SYDVKM. The CDR3 has 12 residues. RNA transcripts gave rise to amplified TCR beta CDR3 regions. During a first-round RT-PCR of the TCR CDR3, the HTBI primer set was used. TCRdb redid the calling of the multiplex PCR reads with MiXCR, one entry per CDR3 protein. The data hold about 260,000 distinct CDR3 sequences, with 25% to 30% observed a single time. Notes on this clonotype: Its antigen is still unknown. At one end, the junction sequence differs from germline, possibly due to a read error.

Sequencing was carried out using blood. The chain uses TRBV28 and TRBJ1-1; the D gene is possibly TRBD1 (6 bases). This receptor was taken from a man aged 35-49 years with Graves' hyperthyroidism that later progressed to Graves' ophthalmopathy. This CDR3 reads CASKGGHTEAFF. The CDR3 DNA is TGCGCCAGTAAGGGGGGTCACACTGAAGCTTTCTTT.